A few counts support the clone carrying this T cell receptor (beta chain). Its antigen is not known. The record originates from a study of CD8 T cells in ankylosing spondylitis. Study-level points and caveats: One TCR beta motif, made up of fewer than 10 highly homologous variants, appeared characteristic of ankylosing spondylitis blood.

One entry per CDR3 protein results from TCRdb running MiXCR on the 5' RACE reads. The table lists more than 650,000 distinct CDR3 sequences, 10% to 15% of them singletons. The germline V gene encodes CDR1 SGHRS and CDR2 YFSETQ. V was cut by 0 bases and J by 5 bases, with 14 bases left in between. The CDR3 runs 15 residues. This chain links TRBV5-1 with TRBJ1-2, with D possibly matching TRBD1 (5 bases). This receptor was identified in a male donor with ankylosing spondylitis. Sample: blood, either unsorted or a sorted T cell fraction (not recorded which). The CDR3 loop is CASSLVGGATYGYTF. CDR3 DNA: TGCGCCAGCAGCTTGGTCGGGGGAGCAACGTATGGCTACACCTTC.